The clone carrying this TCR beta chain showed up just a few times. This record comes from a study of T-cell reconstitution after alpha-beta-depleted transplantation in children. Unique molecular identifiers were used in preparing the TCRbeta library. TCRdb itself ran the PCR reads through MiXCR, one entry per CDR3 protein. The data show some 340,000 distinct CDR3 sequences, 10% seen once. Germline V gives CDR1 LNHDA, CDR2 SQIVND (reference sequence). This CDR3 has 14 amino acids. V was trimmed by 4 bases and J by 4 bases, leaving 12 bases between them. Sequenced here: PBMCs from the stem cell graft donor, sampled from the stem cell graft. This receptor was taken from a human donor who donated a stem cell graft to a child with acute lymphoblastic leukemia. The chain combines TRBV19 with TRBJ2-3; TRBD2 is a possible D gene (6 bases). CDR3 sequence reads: CASSTLTSSDTQYF. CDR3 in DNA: TGTGCCAGTAGTACTTTAACTAGCTCAGATACGCAGTATTTT.